What follows describes a single T cell receptor beta chain. This entry belongs to a study of cytomegalovirus exposure and HLA in healthy donors. CDR3 size: 14 residues. Trimming pared 1 base from V and 0 bases from J, leaving 6 bases between. Germline CDR1 is SNHLY and CDR2 is FYNNEI. This PCR relied on a set of 60 Vbeta primers and 13 Jbeta primers. Measured with immunoSEQ multiplex PCR; TCRdb has only the in-frame clones, and not every one. The sample carries over 200,000 clones, more than 70% recorded once. Material for sequencing was PBMCs. The receptor comes from a human donor in good health. V gene TRBV2 combines with J gene TRBJ1-1, with D hard to call. The CDR3 DNA reads TGTGCCAGCAGTGAAGACACCCTGAACACTGAAGCTTTCTTT. It yields the protein CASSEDTLNTEAFF.